Each of the 31 T cell receptor beta chains below was sequenced from the same sample in a study of OX40 agonist ivuxolimab in advanced cancers. Profiling relied on immunoSEQ multiplex PCR, and the TCRdb table lists in-frame clones only, not all of them. The table has some 46,000 clones, 80% seen once. Source: CD4+ or CD8+ T cells sorted from blood, taken in a trial of the OX40 agonist ivuxolimab. These receptors originate from an adult with an advanced solid tumor such as melanoma, head and neck, liver or kidney cancer.

This chain links TRBV19 with TRBJ2-7; D is ambiguous. CDR1 LNHDA and CDR2 SQIVND come from the germline V gene (reference sequence). The V gene lost 3 bases and the J gene lost 2 bases, with 14 bases spanning the gap. CDR3 length equals 15 residues. The CDR3 loop reads CASSILDSPAYEQYF. The CDR3 bases are TGTGCCAGTAGTATCTTAGATAGTCCAGCCTACGAGCAGTACTTC. The complete variable domain, with remaining parts taken from reference TRBV19 and TRBJ2-7, reads DGGITQSPKYLFRKEGQNVTLSCEQNLNHDAMYWYRQDPGQGLRLIYYSQIVNDFQKGDIAEGYSVSREKKESFPLTVTSAQKNPTAFYLCASSILDSPAYEQYFGPGTRLTVT.

In DNA, the CDR3 is TGTGCCATCCTACAATTTGGGAACACTGAAGCTTTCTTT. It is translated as CAILQFGNTEAFF. This chain joins TRBV28 and TRBJ1-1, with no clear D. Deletions cut 10 bases from V and 1 base from J, with 13 bases between. Germline assignment: CDR1 MDHEN and CDR2 SYDVKM. The CDR3 totals 13 residues.

The rearrangement uses TRBV6-5 and TRBJ1-6, with D maybe TRBD1 (6 bases). V was clipped by 6 bases and J by 9 bases, with 9 bases between them. Per germline, CDR1 MNHEY and CDR2 SVGAGI. This CDR3 has 12 amino acids. CDR3 region: CASRDRFSPLHF. CDR3 coding DNA: TGTGCCAGCAGAGACAGGTTTTCACCCCTCCACTTT.

The V gene is TRBV7-9, the J gene TRBJ2-1, with 11 bases that match TRBD2. V lost 3 bases, J lost 6 bases, and 4 bases stayed unmatched. CDR1 is SEHNR and CDR2 is FQNEAQ in the germline V gene (reference sequence). CDR3 length: 15 residues. The CDR3 coding sequence is TGTGCCAGCAGCTTCGCTAGCGGGGGGCTCAATGAGCAGTTCTTC. Protein sequence: CASSFASGGLNEQFF.

The rearrangement uses TRBV5-1 and TRBJ1-2; TRBD1 aligns across 7 bases. Looked up from germline, CDR1 is SGHRS and CDR2 is YFSETQ. The CDR3 runs 18 residues. J was trimmed by 4 bases and V by 0 bases; bases with no gene match: 15. The CDR3 spells CASSLDGTAGRLGYGYTF. The DNA for the CDR3 is TGCGCCAGCAGCTTGGACGGGACAGCTGGTCGTTTGGGCTATGGCTACACCTTC.

V usage is TRBV4-1 and J usage is TRBJ2-1; 9 bases are shared with TRBD2. From germline, CDR1 is MGHRA and CDR2 YSYEKL. J gave up 0 bases and V 0 bases, and 12 bases lay outside the gene matches. The CDR3 is 20 amino acids. Written as DNA, the CDR3 is TGCGCCAGCAGCCAAGAAACTAGCGGGTACCGTGAACTCTCCTACAATGAGCAGTTCTTC. It yields the protein CASSQETSGYRELSYNEQFF.

The V and J genes are TRBV11-2 and TRBJ2-3; D is unclear. The germline V gene has CDR1 SGHAT and CDR2 FQNNGV. This CDR3 comprises 15 residues. The V end lost 3 bases, the J end lost 0 bases, and 10 bases lay between the germline ends. The CDR3 bases are TGTGCCAGCAGCTTCCACCAGACTAGCACAGATACGCAGTATTTT. This codes for CASSFHQTSTDTQYF. The whole variable domain, filled in from reference TRBV11-2 and TRBJ2-3, reads EAGVAQSPRYKIIEKRQSVAFWCNPISGHATLYWYQQILGQGPKLLIQFQNNGVVDDSQLPKDRFSAERLKGVDSTLKIQPAKLEDSAVYLCASSFHQTSTDTQYFGPGTRLTVL.

The chain has TRBV4-2 and TRBJ2-2; D remains ambiguous. Germline assignment: CDR1 LGHNA and CDR2 YNFKEQ. The V end was cut by 0 bases, the J end by 7 bases, with 6 bases between. The CDR3 totals 13 residues. CDR3 loop: CASSQDMVGELFF. The CDR3 region has the DNA TGTGCCAGCAGCCAAGATATGGTCGGGGAGCTGTTTTTT.

For the CDR3, the DNA is TGTGCCAGCAGTCGACAGGGGAGGGACTATGGCTACACCTTC. As protein: CASSRQGRDYGYTF. This chain joins TRBV28 and TRBJ1-2; 8 bases are shared with TRBD1. Germline V gene data show CDR1 as MDHEN and CDR2 as SYDVKM. The CDR3 length is 14 residues. The J segment lost 3 bases and the V segment lost 5 bases, leaving 5 bases of the junction unmatched.

The count of this clone is one. The chain uses TRBV27 and TRBJ1-2, with D tentatively TRBD1 (6 bases). The germline V and J ends were trimmed by 0 bases and 8 bases, with 13 bases remaining between them. The germline gives CDR1 MNHEY, CDR2 SMNVEV (reference sequence). The CDR3 loop spans 14 amino acids. CDR3 residues: CASSLSLRGGGYTF. The CDR3 coding sequence is TGTGCCAGCAGTTTATCGCTCAGGGGAGGGGGCTACACCTTC.

V gene TRBV5-1 combines with J gene TRBJ2-2; 7 positions match TRBD1. Germline V lookup: CDR1 SGHRS, CDR2 YFSETQ. The CDR3 runs 14 residues. The V and J ends lost 2 bases and 5 bases, in that order; junction bases with no gene match: 3. DNA of the CDR3: TGCGCCAGCAGCTTTGTACAGGGGACCGGGGAGCTGTTTTTT. Its translation is CASSFVQGTGELFF. Full variable domain (outside the CDR3, taken from reference TRBV5-1 and TRBJ2-2): KAGVTQTPRYLIKTRGQQVTLSCSPISGHRSVSWYQQTPGQGLQFLFEYFSETQRNKGNFPGRFSGRQFSNSRSEMNVSTLELGDSALYLCASSFVQGTGELFFGEGSRLTVL.

This chain connects TRBV6-5 to TRBJ2-7; TRBD1 aligns across 8 bases. Germline-derived CDR1 and CDR2 are MNHEY and SVGAGI. The J segment lost 4 bases and the V segment lost 9 bases, leaving 5 bases of the junction unmatched. This CDR3 has 12 residues. CDR3 residues: CASSRQGYEQYF. DNA of the CDR3: TGTGCCAGTTCCCGACAGGGGTACGAGCAGTACTTC.

V usage is TRBV5-6 and J usage is TRBJ2-5; TRBD1 might be the D (5 bases). The DNA end lines up better with TRBJ2-7; the J call may be wrong. The CDR3 is made up of 14 amino acids. The germline V gene encodes CDR1 SGHDT and CDR2 YYEEEE. The CDR3 DNA reads as TGTGCCAGCAGCTTGGATCGACAGAAATACGAGCAGTACTTC. Translation gives CASSLDRQKYEQYF.

V is TRBV6-1 and J is TRBJ1-1; D not resolved. The CDR3 spans 15 residues. Germline CDR1 MNHNS, CDR2 SASEGT. V lost 4 bases to trimming and J lost 6 bases, with 18 bases between them. The CDR3 loop is CASSGMDPLIAEAFF. CDR3 in DNA: TGTGCCAGCAGTGGAATGGATCCACTAATCGCTGAAGCTTTCTTT.

The chain combines TRBV28 with TRBJ2-7; 12 positions agree with TRBD2. The CDR3 runs 16 residues. Germline V CDR1 and CDR2: MDHEN, SYDVKM. The V gene end was trimmed by 5 bases and the J gene end by 6 bases; junction bases not matched to a gene: 11. DNA of the CDR3: TGTGCCAGCAGTCCCCCACTAGCGGGAGGCTCCCGCGAGCAGTACTTC. This sequence encodes CASSPPLAGGSREQYF.

This clone was seen more than once but under ten times. The chain joins TRBV2 to TRBJ1-1; unclear D gene. Trimming removed 7 bases from V and 9 bases from J, with 12 bases in between. Per germline, CDR1 SNHLY and CDR2 FYNNEI. The CDR3 has 11 amino acids. Here the CDR3 DNA reads TGTGCCAGCAATTTAGGCGGGAAAGCTTTCTTT. It codes for CASNLGGKAFF.

The chain couples TRBV27 to TRBJ2-5; D remains unclear. Trimming stripped 3 bases from V and 4 bases from J, with 12 bases between. The CDR3 is made up of 14 amino acids. Germline loops: CDR1 MNHEY, CDR2 SMNVEV (reference sequence). The CDR3 nucleotides are TGTGCCAGCAGTTTCCTCGCCCCTCCAGAGACCCAGTACTTC. Its protein is CASSFLAPPETQYF.

The gene calls are TRBV25-1 and TRBJ1-4; TRBD1 might be the D (6 bases). CDR3 length equals 14 residues. The germline V gene has CDR1 MGHDK and CDR2 SYGVNS. V was shortened by 4 bases and J by 8 bases, with 14 bases between the two germline ends. CDR3 amino acids: CASSVQGRREKLFF. CDR3 nucleotides: TGTGCCAGCAGTGTACAGGGTAGGCGGGAAAAACTGTTTTTT.

The CDR3 reads CASSVDGAGVNTGELFF. The CDR3 DNA reads TGTGCCAGCAGCGTAGATGGGGCGGGAGTAAACACCGGGGAGCTGTTTTTT. The chain links TRBV9 to TRBJ2-2, with 7 bases fitting TRBD2. The CDR3 length is 17 residues. From germline, CDR1 is SGDLS and CDR2 YYNGEE. V lost 0 bases and J lost 2; bases outside the gene matches: 7.

V and J are TRBV7-7 and TRBJ2-2; no definite D call. The CDR3 covers 14 residues. CDR1 is SSHAT and CDR2 is FNYEAQ in the germline V gene (reference sequence). Trimming left V 4 bases short and J 1 base short, with 7 bases between. CDR3 nucleotides: TGTGCCAGCAGCTCCCGACAGAACACCGGGGAGCTGTTTTTT. Residues: CASSSRQNTGELFF.

The chain recombines TRBV11-2 with TRBJ2-7; no definite D call. CDR3 length: 15 amino acids. Per the germline V gene, CDR1 is SGHAT and CDR2 is FQNNGV. Trimming took 1 base from V and 2 from J, leaving 12 bases between them. The CDR3 coding sequence is TGTGCCAGCAGCTTAGGCCCCAGCAAGACCTACGAGCAGTACTTC. Amino acids: CASSLGPSKTYEQYF.

The rearrangement links TRBV7-2 to TRBJ2-7, with D unclear. The CDR3 is 14 amino acids. Germline V gene data show CDR1 as SGHTA and CDR2 as FQGNSA. Trimming cost V 5 bases and J 1 base, with 12 bases left between them. The CDR3 sequence is CASSKDGASYEQYF. The CDR3, as DNA: TGTGCCAGCAGCAAGGACGGCGCTTCCTACGAGCAGTACTTC.

This clone was seen a single time. This chain connects TRBV19 to TRBJ1-6; 8 bases map to TRBD1. CDR3 length equals 16 residues. J gave up 7 bases and V 9 bases, and 14 bases lay outside the gene matches. Germline assignment: CDR1 LNHDA and CDR2 SQIVND (reference sequence). The CDR3 region has the DNA TGTGCCAGCCAAGTGGACAGGGTATTATCAAATTCACCCCTCCACTTT. It encodes CASQVDRVLSNSPLHF. Complete variable domain (other parts from reference TRBV19 and TRBJ1-6): DGGITQSPKYLFRKEGQNVTLSCEQNLNHDAMYWYRQDPGQGLRLIYYSQIVNDFQKGDIAEGYSVSREKKESFPLTVTSAQKNPTAFYLCASQVDRVLSNSPLHFGNGTRLTVT.

V usage is TRBV14 and J usage is TRBJ2-1; TRBD2 agrees at 8 bases. CDR1 and CDR2 from the germline V gene are SGHDN and FVKESK. J gave up 10 bases and V 1 base, and 0 bases lay outside the gene matches. The CDR3 extends over 12 amino acids. CDR3 sequence: CASSQGGREQFF. Written as DNA, the CDR3 is TGTGCCAGCAGCCAAGGCGGGAGGGAGCAGTTCTTC.

CDR3 nucleotides: TGTGCCAGCAGCTTAGCTGGGTACTTGAATGAAAAACTGTTTTTT. Its translation: CASSLAGYLNEKLFF. V and J are TRBV11-2 and TRBJ1-4; D remains unclear. V was trimmed by 1 base and J by 5 bases, leaving 11 bases between them. The germline V gene has CDR1 SGHAT and CDR2 FQNNGV. The CDR3 loop spans 15 amino acids. Full variable domain (missing parts from reference TRBV11-2 and TRBJ1-4): EAGVAQSPRYKIIEKRQSVAFWCNPISGHATLYWYQQILGQGPKLLIQFQNNGVVDDSQLPKDRFSAERLKGVDSTLKIQPAKLEDSAVYLCASSLAGYLNEKLFFGSGTQLSVL.

The chain employs TRBV6-5 and TRBJ1-2; D is unresolved. Germline CDR1 and CDR2: MNHEY and SVGAGI. The CDR3 covers 13 residues. V gave up 0 bases and J gave up 3 bases, with 5 bases separating them. CDR3 sequence (DNA): TGTGCCAGCAGTTACTCAGGACACTATGGCTACACCTTC. Its translation is CASSYSGHYGYTF.

This clone was observed a handful of times. V gene TRBV18 combines with J gene TRBJ2-3; D is undetermined. CDR1 KGHSH and CDR2 LQKENI come from the germline V gene. The CDR3 has 16 amino acids. The ends were cut back, 5 bases at V and 2 bases at J, with 17 bases in the middle. CDR3 in amino acids: CASSRRGPLTTDTQYF. Written as DNA, the CDR3 is TGTGCCAGCTCAAGACGCGGACCATTAACCACAGATACGCAGTATTTT.

This clone was found a few times. The chain employs TRBV28 and TRBJ1-1; TRBD1 aligns across 7 bases. The CDR3 loop spans 14 amino acids. CDR1 and CDR2 from the germline V gene are MDHEN and SYDVKM. The V segment lost 5 bases and the J segment 1 base; nucleotides outside the gene matches: 4. The CDR3 spells CASSGGQANTEAFF. CDR3 in DNA: TGTGCCAGCAGTGGAGGACAGGCGAACACTGAAGCTTTCTTT.

This clone rates as medium-sized. The chain has TRBV27 and TRBJ2-7; D not resolved. The germline V gene has CDR1 MNHEY and CDR2 SMNVEV (reference sequence). V dropped 5 bases and J dropped 0 bases, with 11 bases sitting between them. The CDR3 contains 14 residues. CDR3 loop: CASSRARISYEQYF. For the CDR3, the DNA is TGTGCCAGCAGTCGAGCCAGAATCTCCTACGAGCAGTACTTC.

The chain carries TRBV28 and TRBJ1-2, with 9 bases aligning to TRBD1. Per the germline V gene, CDR1 is MDHEN and CDR2 is SYDVKM. CDR3 size: 14 residues. V lost 4 bases to trimming and J lost 3 bases; unmatched junction nucleotides: 3. The CDR3 coding sequence is TGTGCCAGCAGTTCACAGGGGGCGGACTATGGCTACACCTTC. It encodes CASSSQGADYGYTF.

The rearrangement links TRBV10-3 to TRBJ1-2; D ambiguous. Germline values: CDR1 ENHRY, CDR2 SYGVKD. V was cut by 4 bases and J by 3 bases, with 6 bases left in between. CDR3 length equals 12 residues. The CDR3 DNA reads TGTGCCATCAGTGTGGGTTACTATGGCTACACCTTC. This sequence encodes CAISVGYYGYTF.